These 3 T cell receptor beta chains came from one sample sequenced in a study of tumor-infiltrating lymphocytes in primary liver carcinoma. Blood RNA came from unsorted whole blood; germline DNA was also extracted. The investigators made TCR beta cDNA from 400 to 500 ng total RNA, using a constant-region primer. Three rounds of nested multiplex PCR with slightly modified ARM-PCR produced TCR beta libraries. The two initial PCR rounds, approximately 10 cycles each, used TRBV1-TRBV30 forward and C-beta reverse primers. TCRdb re-derived calls from the multiplex PCR reads in MiXCR, one entry per CDR3 protein. This repertoire shows 300,000 to 350,000 distinct CDR3 sequences, about 65% found once; its top ten account for 6.5%. The source material was peripheral blood. These receptors all stem from a man aged 40-50 years with primary liver carcinoma and hepatitis B virus infection.

Turning to this clonotype: In this CDR3 the conserved last residue, phenylalanine or tryptophan, is missing, so a read error is likely. The V gene is TRBV12-3 or TRBV12-4, the J gene TRBJ2-7, with 8 nucleotides matching TRBD1. Germline trimming cut 5 bases from V and 6 bases from J; bases unmatched to any gene: 18. The CDR3 totals 17 residues. CDR3 bases: TGTGCCAGCAGTCCCAGGGGGCTTGCGGACGGGTCTTCCGAGCAGTACTTA. This sequence encodes CASSPRGLADGSSEQYL.

The chain uses TRBV2 and TRBJ1-2; D is perhaps TRBD1 (6 bases). CDR3 length equals 14 residues. CDR1 and CDR2 from the germline V gene are SNHLY and FYNNEI. The V end lost 6 bases, the J end lost 2 bases, and 13 bases lay between the germline ends. The CDR3 region is CASSLQGPNYGYTF. The CDR3 DNA is TGTGCCAGCAGCCTACAGGGACCGAACTATGGCTACACCTTC.

About this clonotype: One end of the junction varies from germline; a read error may be responsible. The chain recombines TRBV28 with TRBJ2-7; 7 nucleotides match TRBD2. CDR1 is MDHEN, CDR2 SYDVKM, per germline. This CDR3 is built from 12 residues. The CDR3 sequence is CANSSGLYEQYF. The CDR3 DNA reads as TGTGCCAACAGTAGCGGGCTCTACGAGCAGTACTTC.